This passage covers 26 T cell receptor beta chains from one sample sequenced in a study of blood T cell repertoires in COVID-19. TCRdb keeps only in-frame clones here, not all; method: immunoSEQ multiplex PCR. The table shows around 140,000 clones, with about 90% occurring only once. The sequencing sample was made of PBMCs or T cells enriched from blood (not recorded which). These receptors were obtained from a woman between 40 and 55 years old who had been exposed to COVID-19.

The chain joins TRBV28 to TRBJ2-7; the match to TRBD2 covers 9 bases. The CDR3 totals 12 residues. Losses at the gene ends were 7 bases for V and 3 bases for J; bases not matched to a gene: 1. CDR1 MDHEN and CDR2 SYDVKM come from the germline V gene. CDR3 sequence (DNA): TGTGCCAGCACTAGCGGGGACTACGAGCAGTACTTC. It codes for CASTSGDYEQYF.

The chain joins TRBV5-1 to TRBJ2-7, with 11 bases lining up with TRBD1. Germline CDR1 SGHRS, CDR2 YFSETQ. Germline trimming cut 6 bases from V and 2 bases from J; bases unmatched to any gene: 7. CDR3 size: 15 residues. The CDR3 loop is CASNDPGQGAYEQYF. DNA of the CDR3: TGCGCCAGCAACGATCCGGGACAGGGGGCCTACGAGCAGTACTTC.

V and J are TRBV5-8 and TRBJ2-6, with D perhaps matching TRBD2 (6 bases). This CDR3 is 17 amino acids long. V was shortened by 4 bases and J by 1 base, with 15 bases between the two germline ends. Per germline, CDR1 SGHTS and CDR2 YDEGEE. The chain's CDR3 is CASSSGDLISGANVLTF. As DNA, the CDR3 is TGTGCCAGCAGCAGTGGGGACTTGATTTCTGGGGCCAACGTCCTGACTTTC.

This clone was seen just once. The rearrangement joins TRBV6-5 to TRBJ1-2; 7 nucleotides line up with TRBD1. The CDR3 totals 15 residues. Germline V gene sequence: CDR1 MNHEY, CDR2 SVGAGI. The ends lost 5 bases at V and 4 bases at J; junction bases unmatched: 10. In DNA form, the CDR3 reads TGTGCCAGCAGTAATAGACACAGGGGAGTCTATGGCTACACCTTC. Residues: CASSNRHRGVYGYTF.

The chain is built from TRBV18 and TRBJ2-2; 12 bases line up with TRBD2. Germline trimming cut 3 bases from V and 4 bases from J; bases unmatched to any gene: 0. The CDR3 contains 15 residues. Germline loops: CDR1 KGHSH, CDR2 LQKENI. The CDR3 is CASSPTSGSTGELFF. For the CDR3, the DNA is TGTGCCAGCTCACCGACTAGCGGGAGCACCGGGGAGCTGTTTTTT.

In its sample, this clone was seen a few times. This sequence joins TRBV9 and TRBJ1-6; 7 nucleotides line up with TRBD1. CDR1 is SGDLS, CDR2 YYNGEE, per germline. The CDR3 covers 14 residues. V was pared by 3 bases and J by 10 bases, with 7 bases of the junction left unmatched. CDR3 sequence: CASSGQGGSSPLHF. DNA for the CDR3: TGTGCCAGCAGCGGACAGGGCGGTTCGTCACCCCTCCACTTT. Supplemented by reference TRBV9 and TRBJ1-6, the full variable domain reads DSGVTQTPKHLITATGQRVTLRCSPRSGDLSVYWYQQSLDQGLQFLIQYYNGEERAKGNILERFSAQQFPDLHSELNLSSLELGDSALYFCASSGQGGSSPLHFGNGTRLTVT.

The chain carries TRBV7-6 and TRBJ1-5; D remains unclear. CDR3 length equals 15 residues. V was shortened by 5 bases and J by 9 bases, with 20 bases between the two germline ends. Looked up from germline, CDR1 is SGHVS and CDR2 is FNYEAQ. The chain's CDR3 is CASSREAAGSAPQHF. Written as DNA, the CDR3 is TGTGCCAGCAGCCGCGAAGCTGCAGGATCAGCGCCCCAGCATTTT.

This clone appeared once. The rearrangement links TRBV7-8 to TRBJ2-7; TRBD2 matches 13 bases. CDR1 is SGHVS, CDR2 FQNEAQ, per germline. CDR3 length: 14 residues. V lost 10 bases and J lost 7; bases outside the gene matches: 10. In DNA, the CDR3 is TGTGCCACCTCGACTAGCGGGGGGCCGGGAGAGCAGTACTTC. It codes for CATSTSGGPGEQYF. The entire variable domain, with the rest obtained from reference TRBV7-8 and TRBJ2-7, is as follows: GAGVSQSPRYKVAKRGQDVALRCDPISGHVSLFWYQQALGQGPEFLTYFQNEAQLDKSGLPSDRFFAERPEGSVSTLKIQRTQQEDSAVYLCATSTSGGPGEQYFGPGTRLTVT.

The chain has TRBV5-8 and TRBJ2-3; D remains unclear. The V and J ends lost 4 bases and 2 bases respectively, with 17 bases between them. The CDR3 is made up of 16 amino acids. CDR1 and CDR2 (germline): SGHTS, YDEGEE. The CDR3 is CASSVGSGLDTDTQYF. CDR3 DNA: TGTGCCAGCAGCGTGGGGTCAGGTTTAGACACAGATACGCAGTATTTT.

This clone was picked up many times. J is TRBJ1-1 and V is TRBV7-6; 8 positions agree with TRBD1. J lost 4 bases, V lost 1 base, and 8 bases had no gene match. Germline CDR1 is SGHVS and CDR2 is FNYEAQ. This CDR3 region has 16 residues. Here the CDR3 reads CASSLDSQGAGTEAFF. In DNA form, the CDR3 reads TGTGCCAGCAGCTTAGATTCCCAGGGGGCCGGCACTGAAGCTTTCTTT. Variable domain in full (rest from reference TRBV7-6 and TRBJ1-1): GAGVSQSPRYKVTKRGQDVALRCDPISGHVSLYWYRQALGQGPEFLTYFNYEAQQDKSGLPNDRFSAERPEGSISTLTIQRTEQRDSAMYRCASSLDSQGAGTEAFFGQGTRLTVV.

The chain couples TRBV5-5 to TRBJ2-5, with 7 bases aligning to TRBD1. Germline trimming cut 4 bases from V and 1 base from J; bases unmatched to any gene: 7. The CDR3 length is 15 residues. Germline V gene lookup returns CDR1 SGHKS and CDR2 YYEKEE (reference sequence). The DNA of the CDR3 is TGTGCCAGCAGCCGGACCCCAGGGGGCCAAGAGACCCAGTACTTC. It encodes CASSRTPGGQETQYF.

The rearrangement uses TRBV28 and TRBJ2-2; 8 nucleotides align to TRBD1. The CDR3 has 17 residues. V shed 2 bases, J shed 3 bases, and the junction held 8 bases outside the gene matches. CDR1 is MDHEN, CDR2 SYDVKM, per germline. The DNA of the CDR3 is TGTGCCAGCAGTTTAGAAGCGAGGACAGGGTACACCGGGGAGCTGTTTTTT. The encoded protein is CASSLEARTGYTGELFF.

The chain carries TRBV29-1 and TRBJ1-1; D is perhaps TRBD1 (5 bases). With 7 bases removed from V and 14 bases from J, the gap between germline ends came to 14 bases. Germline V gene lookup returns CDR1 SQVTM and CDR2 ANQGSEA. The CDR3 loop spans 9 amino acids. Here the CDR3 DNA reads TGCAGCGCGGGGGAGGGAAAATTCTTT. Protein: CSAGEGKFF.

The chain carries TRBV7-2 and TRBJ2-1, with a weak D call TRBD2 (6 bases). This CDR3 spans 16 amino acids. V shed 2 bases and J shed 7 bases, with 18 bases lying between them. Germline CDR1 reads SGHTA; CDR2 reads FQGNSA. The CDR3 protein is CASSLHSFGGPNEQFF. DNA for the CDR3: TGTGCCAGCAGCTTACATTCTTTTGGAGGGCCTAATGAGCAGTTCTTC.

The chain recombines TRBV29-1 with TRBJ2-6; unclear D gene. V lost 4 bases to trimming and J lost 4 bases, with 11 bases between them. CDR1 is SQVTM, CDR2 ANQGSEA, per germline. There are 14 residues in the CDR3. The CDR3 DNA reads as TGCAGCGTTGCTTCCCATAGAGGGGCCAACGTCCTGACTTTC. The encoded protein is CSVASHRGANVLTF.

The gene calls are TRBV5-1 and TRBJ2-2; the match to TRBD2 covers 9 bases. The CDR3 sequence is 16 residues long. J lost 4 bases, V lost 1 base, and 5 bases had no gene match. Germline-derived CDR1 and CDR2 are SGHRS and YFSETQ. The chain's CDR3 is CASSLRGSGSTGELFF. The CDR3 DNA sequence: TGCGCCAGCAGCTTGAGGGGTAGCGGGAGCACCGGGGAGCTGTTTTTT.

V gene TRBV18 combines with J gene TRBJ1-5, with D hard to call. CDR3 size: 14 residues. Trimming pared 5 bases from V and 2 bases from J, leaving 10 bases between. Germline V gene sequence: CDR1 KGHSH, CDR2 LQKENI. CDR3 amino acids: CASSIREGNQPQHF. CDR3 in DNA: TGTGCCAGCTCAATCCGGGAAGGCAATCAGCCCCAGCATTTT.

This chain connects TRBV11-2 to TRBJ2-2; maybe TRBD2 (5 bases). Germline CDR1 is SGHAT and CDR2 is FQNNGV. V lost 6 bases, J lost 0 bases, and 17 bases lay in between. The CDR3 extends over 17 amino acids. CDR3 region: CASSIYQASTNTGELFF. The CDR3 bases are TGTGCCAGCAGTATATACCAGGCTAGCACGAACACCGGGGAGCTGTTTTTT.

CDR3 sequence (DNA): TGTGCCAGCAGCCGATCAGCAGGGGCGGGCACAGATACGCAGTATTTT. Residues: CASSRSAGAGTDTQYF. The genes are TRBV7-9 and TRBJ2-3, with D possibly TRBD1 on 6 matching bases. CDR1 is SEHNR and CDR2 is FQNEAQ in the germline V gene (reference sequence). This CDR3 is 16 amino acids long. Deletions cut 5 bases from V and 1 base from J, with 16 bases between.

This rearrangement joins TRBV25-1 to TRBJ2-2, with D maybe TRBD1 (6 bases). With 2 bases removed from V and 4 bases from J, the gap between germline ends came to 11 bases. CDR1 and CDR2 from the germline V gene are MGHDK and SYGVNS. This CDR3 spans 15 amino acids. The CDR3 loop reads CASSEGGAGTGELFF. CDR3 DNA sequence: TGTGCCAGCAGTGAAGGGGGCGCGGGCACCGGGGAGCTGTTTTTT.

This clone occurred once. The CDR3 DNA reads TGTGCCAGCAGTGTCGGACAGGGGGGGTACGAGCAGTACTTC. Its protein is CASSVGQGGYEQYF. V usage is TRBV2 and J usage is TRBJ2-7; 10 nucleotides match TRBD1. The CDR3 runs 14 residues. The germline CDR1 and CDR2 sequences are SNHLY and FYNNEI. The V gene end was trimmed by 4 bases and the J gene end by 4 bases; junction bases not matched to a gene: 4.

The chain employs TRBV9 and TRBJ2-1, with 7 positions matching TRBD2. This CDR3 is 14 amino acids long. Germline lookup yields CDR1 SGDLS and CDR2 YYNGEE. J gave up 6 bases and V 3 bases, and 6 bases lay outside the gene matches. The CDR3 reads CASSESGLFNEQFF. The CDR3 region has the DNA TGTGCCAGCAGCGAATCGGGACTATTCAATGAGCAGTTCTTC.

The V call is TRBV9, the J call TRBJ2-5, with D perhaps matching TRBD2 (5 bases). Deletions cut 2 bases from V and 12 bases from J, with 11 bases between. The CDR3 is 11 amino acids. Germline V CDR1 and CDR2: SGDLS, YYNGEE. The CDR3 here is CASSVRGTEYF. In DNA, the CDR3 is TGTGCCAGCAGCGTCCGGGGAACCGAGTACTTC.

The J gene is TRBJ2-7, the V gene TRBV5-1; 11 bases match TRBD2. The CDR3 is made up of 16 amino acids. Germline-derived CDR1 and CDR2 are SGHRS and YFSETQ. The J segment lost 3 bases and the V segment lost 0 bases, leaving 5 bases of the junction unmatched. The CDR3 DNA reads as TGCGCCAGCAGCTTGGCCGGGACTAGCGGTGGCTACGAGCAGTACTTC. This codes for CASSLAGTSGGYEQYF.

This chain uses TRBV6-2 or TRBV6-3 with TRBJ1-6; D remains ambiguous. The CDR3 length is 17 residues. Germline values: CDR1 MNHEY, CDR2 SVGEGT. V was shortened by 0 bases and J by 5 bases, with 14 bases between the two germline ends. The CDR3 reads CASSYSRGGQHNSPLHF. CDR3 nucleotides: TGTGCCAGCAGTTACTCGAGAGGTGGTCAGCATAATTCACCCCTCCACTTT.

The chain carries TRBV10-2 and TRBJ2-7; 8 bases match TRBD1. The V gene's germline CDR1 is WSHSY and CDR2 SAAADI. Trimming cost V 3 bases and J 5 bases; bases outside gene matches: 3. The length of the CDR3 is 13 residues. The chain's CDR3 is CASSDDRGDEQYF. CDR3 DNA sequence: TGCGCCAGCAGTGACGACAGGGGCGACGAGCAGTACTTC.